This T cell receptor (beta chain) is from a study of T and B cells in COVID-19 patients. About the research overall: Of some 20 active-infection patients, some 19 carried comorbidities linked to unfavorable COVID-19 outcome.

TRB rearrangements were amplified by multiplex PCR with BIOMED2 TRB-A/B primers. TCRdb re-analysed the multiplex PCR reads in MiXCR, keeping a single row per CDR3 protein. The sample carries 6,000 or so distinct CDR3 sequences, around 26% recorded once. Study-wide results and caveats: Few blood samples existed from mildly ill patients during symptoms or early in severe cases. There were 2,000 to 3,000 TCR clusters exclusive to the recovered cohort, a few dozen with low generation probability.

This clonotype was recorded once. Its specificity is not known. The CDR3 runs 15 residues. CDR1 is MNHEY and CDR2 is SVGAGI in the germline V gene. V was pared by 6 bases and J by 3 bases, with 18 bases between. Each TRB amplification used roughly 250-550 ng of genomic DNA from blood. Sequences were obtained from blood. The TCR was taken from a human donor with active COVID-19. The chain links TRBV6-5 to TRBJ2-7, with D tentatively TRBD1 or TRBD2 (5 bases each). CDR3 sequence reads: CASRGDAGANYEQYF. Here the CDR3 DNA reads TGTGCCAGCAGGGGGGATGCTGGGGCCAACTACGAGCAGTACTTC.